Described below is a single T cell receptor (beta chain) sequence and its context. The record originates from a study of cytomegalovirus exposure and HLA in healthy donors. Trimming stripped 2 bases from V and 3 bases from J, with 5 bases between. Germline V lookup: CDR1 LNHNV, CDR2 YYDKDF (reference sequence). The CDR3 is made up of 13 amino acids. TCRdb keeps only in-frame clones here, not all; method: immunoSEQ multiplex PCR. The sample holds about 130,000 clones, 85% to 90% seen once. Input material: PBMCs. The sequence came from a woman aged 18-35 years in good health and CMV-seronegative. The rearrangement uses TRBV15 and TRBJ2-1; no clear D gene. CDR3: CATSRLGYNEQFF. In nucleotides, the CDR3 is TGTGCCACCAGCAGACTCGGCTACAATGAGCAGTTCTTC.